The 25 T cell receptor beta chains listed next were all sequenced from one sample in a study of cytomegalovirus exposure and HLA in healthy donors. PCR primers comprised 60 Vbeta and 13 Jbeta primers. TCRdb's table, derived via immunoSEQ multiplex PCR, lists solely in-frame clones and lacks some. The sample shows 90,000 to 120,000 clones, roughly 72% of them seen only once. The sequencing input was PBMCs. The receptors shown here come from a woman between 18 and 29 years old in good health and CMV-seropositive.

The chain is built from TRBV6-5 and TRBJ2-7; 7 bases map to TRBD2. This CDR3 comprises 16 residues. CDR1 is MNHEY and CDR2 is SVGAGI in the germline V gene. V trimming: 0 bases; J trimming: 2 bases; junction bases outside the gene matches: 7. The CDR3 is CASSYSFGTTAYEQYF. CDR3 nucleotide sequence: TGTGCCAGCAGTTACTCGTTTGGGACTACCGCCTACGAGCAGTACTTC.

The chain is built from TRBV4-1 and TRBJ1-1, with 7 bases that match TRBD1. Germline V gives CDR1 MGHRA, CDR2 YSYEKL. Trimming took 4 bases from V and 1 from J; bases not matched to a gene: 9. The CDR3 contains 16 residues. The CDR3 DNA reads TGCGCCAGCAGCCGCGGGATCGGGACAGAGAACACTGAAGCTTTCTTT. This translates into CASSRGIGTENTEAFF.

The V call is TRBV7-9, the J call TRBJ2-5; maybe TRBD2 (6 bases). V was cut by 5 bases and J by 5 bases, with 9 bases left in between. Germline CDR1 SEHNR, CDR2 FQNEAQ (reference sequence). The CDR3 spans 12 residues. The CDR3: CASSPSVETQYF. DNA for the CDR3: TGTGCCAGCAGCCCTAGCGTCGAGACCCAGTACTTC.

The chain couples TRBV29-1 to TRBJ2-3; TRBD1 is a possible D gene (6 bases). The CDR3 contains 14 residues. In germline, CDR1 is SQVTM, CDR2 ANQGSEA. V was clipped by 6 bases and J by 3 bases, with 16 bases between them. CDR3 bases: TGCAGCGTAAGGCCGGCAGGGGAGACAGATACGCAGTATTTT. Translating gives CSVRPAGETDTQYF.

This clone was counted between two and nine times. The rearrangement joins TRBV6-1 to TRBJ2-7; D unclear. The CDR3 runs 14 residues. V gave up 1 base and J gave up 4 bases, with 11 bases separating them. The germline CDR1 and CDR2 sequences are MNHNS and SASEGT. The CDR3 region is CASSEGGSAYEQYF. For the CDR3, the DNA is TGTGCCAGCAGTGAAGGAGGTTCGGCGTACGAGCAGTACTTC.

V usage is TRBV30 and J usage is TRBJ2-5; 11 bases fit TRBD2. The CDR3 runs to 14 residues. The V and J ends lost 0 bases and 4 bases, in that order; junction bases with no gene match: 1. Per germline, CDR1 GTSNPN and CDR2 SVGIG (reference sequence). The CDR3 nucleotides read TGTGCCTGGAGTGTAACTAGCGGGAGAGAGACCCAGTACTTC. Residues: CAWSVTSGRETQYF.

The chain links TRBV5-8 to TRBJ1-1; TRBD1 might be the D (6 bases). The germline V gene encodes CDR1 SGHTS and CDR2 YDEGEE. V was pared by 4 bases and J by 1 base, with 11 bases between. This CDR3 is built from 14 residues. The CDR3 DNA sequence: TGTGCCAGCAGCGGGGGCGTCCGGAACACTGAAGCTTTCTTT. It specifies CASSGGVRNTEAFF.

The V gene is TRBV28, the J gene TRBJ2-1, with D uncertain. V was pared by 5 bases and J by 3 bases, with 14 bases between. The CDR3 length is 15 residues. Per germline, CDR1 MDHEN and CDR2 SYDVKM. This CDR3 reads CASSPPTFGYNEQFF. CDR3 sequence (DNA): TGTGCCAGCAGTCCTCCGACTTTTGGCTACAATGAGCAGTTCTTC.

The CDR3 sequence is CASSREGGELFF. The CDR3 nucleotides read TGTGCCAGCAGTCGGGAGGGCGGGGAGCTGTTTTTT. This chain uses TRBV25-1 with TRBJ2-2; 8 bases align to TRBD2. The CDR3 is 12 amino acids. Germline loops: CDR1 MGHDK, CDR2 SYGVNS. Trimming cost V 5 bases and J 7 bases; bases outside gene matches: 0.

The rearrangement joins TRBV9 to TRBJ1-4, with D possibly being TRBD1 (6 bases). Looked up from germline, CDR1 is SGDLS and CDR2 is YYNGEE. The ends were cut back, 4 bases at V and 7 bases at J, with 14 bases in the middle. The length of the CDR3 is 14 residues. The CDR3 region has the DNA TGTGCCAGCAGCCCCCGGCAGGGGACTGAAAAACTGTTTTTT. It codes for CASSPRQGTEKLFF.

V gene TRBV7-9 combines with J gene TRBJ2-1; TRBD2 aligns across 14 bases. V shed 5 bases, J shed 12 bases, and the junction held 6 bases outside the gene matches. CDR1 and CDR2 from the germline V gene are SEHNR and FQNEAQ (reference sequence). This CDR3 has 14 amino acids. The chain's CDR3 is CASSVGLAGGGQFF. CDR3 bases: TGTGCCAGCAGCGTAGGACTAGCGGGAGGTGGGCAGTTCTTC.

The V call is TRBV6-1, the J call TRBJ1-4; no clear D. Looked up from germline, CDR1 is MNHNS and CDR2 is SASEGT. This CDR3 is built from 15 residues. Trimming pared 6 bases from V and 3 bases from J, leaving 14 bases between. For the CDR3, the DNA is TGTGCCAGCAGCCAAAGAACGGCGGCTAATGAAAAACTGTTTTTT. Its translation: CASSQRTAANEKLFF.

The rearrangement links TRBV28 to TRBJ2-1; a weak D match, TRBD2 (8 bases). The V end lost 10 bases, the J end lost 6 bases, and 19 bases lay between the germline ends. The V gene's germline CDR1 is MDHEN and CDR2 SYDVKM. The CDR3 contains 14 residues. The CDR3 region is CATTGTRDSNEQFF. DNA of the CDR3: TGTGCCACGACCGGGACTAGGGACAGCAATGAGCAGTTCTTC.

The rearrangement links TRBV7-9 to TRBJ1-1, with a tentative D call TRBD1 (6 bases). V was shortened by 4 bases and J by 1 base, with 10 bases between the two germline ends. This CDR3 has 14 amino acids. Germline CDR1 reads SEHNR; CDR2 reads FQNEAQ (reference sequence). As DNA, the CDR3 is TGTGCCAGCAGCTCAAGACAGGCGAACACTGAAGCTTTCTTT. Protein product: CASSSRQANTEAFF.

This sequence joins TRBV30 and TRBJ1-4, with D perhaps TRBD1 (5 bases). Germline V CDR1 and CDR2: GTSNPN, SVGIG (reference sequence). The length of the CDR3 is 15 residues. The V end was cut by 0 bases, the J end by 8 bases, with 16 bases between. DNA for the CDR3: TGTGCCTGGAGTGTAGGCAAGAGGAAGGGGGAAAAACTGTTTTTT. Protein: CAWSVGKRKGEKLFF.

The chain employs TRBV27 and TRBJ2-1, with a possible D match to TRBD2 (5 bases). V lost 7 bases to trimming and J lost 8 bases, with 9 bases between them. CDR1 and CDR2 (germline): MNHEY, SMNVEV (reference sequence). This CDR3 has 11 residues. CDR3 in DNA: TGTGCCAGCAATTTGGGAGATGAGCAGTTCTTC. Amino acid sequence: CASNLGDEQFF.

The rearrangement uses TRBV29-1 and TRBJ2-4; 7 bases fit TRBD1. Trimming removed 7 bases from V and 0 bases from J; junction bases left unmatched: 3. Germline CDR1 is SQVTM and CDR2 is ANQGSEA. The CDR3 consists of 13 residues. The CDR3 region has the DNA TGCAGCGCCACAGGGGTAGCCAAAAACATTCAGTACTTC. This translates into CSATGVAKNIQYF.

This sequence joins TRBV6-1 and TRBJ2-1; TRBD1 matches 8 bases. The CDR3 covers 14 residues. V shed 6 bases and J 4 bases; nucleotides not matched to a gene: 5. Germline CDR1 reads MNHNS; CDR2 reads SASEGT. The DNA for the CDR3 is TGTGCCAGCAGGGACAGGGTACGGTACAATGAGCAGTTCTTC. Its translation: CASRDRVRYNEQFF.

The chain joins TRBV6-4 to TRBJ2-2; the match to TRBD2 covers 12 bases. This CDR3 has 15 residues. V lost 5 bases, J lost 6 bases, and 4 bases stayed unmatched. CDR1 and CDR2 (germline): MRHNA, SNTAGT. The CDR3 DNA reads TGTGCCAGCAGTCGACTAGCGGGAGATCCCGGGGAGCTGTTTTTT. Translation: CASSRLAGDPGELFF.

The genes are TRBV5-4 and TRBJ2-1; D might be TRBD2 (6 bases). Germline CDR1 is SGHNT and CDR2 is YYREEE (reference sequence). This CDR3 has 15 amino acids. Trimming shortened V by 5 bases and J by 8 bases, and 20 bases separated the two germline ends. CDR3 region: CASRPDYGSRDEQFF. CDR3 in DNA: TGTGCCAGCAGACCTGATTACGGGAGCCGCGATGAGCAGTTCTTC.

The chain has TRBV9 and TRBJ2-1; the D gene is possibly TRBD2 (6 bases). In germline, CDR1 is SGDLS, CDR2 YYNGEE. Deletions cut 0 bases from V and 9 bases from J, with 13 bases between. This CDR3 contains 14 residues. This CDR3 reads CASSVEGGSLEQFF. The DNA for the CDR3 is TGTGCCAGCAGCGTAGAGGGAGGAAGTCTTGAGCAGTTCTTC.

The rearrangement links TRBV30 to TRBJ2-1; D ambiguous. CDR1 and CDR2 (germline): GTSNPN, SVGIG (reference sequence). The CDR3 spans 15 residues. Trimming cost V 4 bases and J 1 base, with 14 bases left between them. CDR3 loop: CAWTKDAGSYNEQFF. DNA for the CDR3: TGTGCCTGGACCAAAGATGCCGGGTCCTACAATGAGCAGTTCTTC.

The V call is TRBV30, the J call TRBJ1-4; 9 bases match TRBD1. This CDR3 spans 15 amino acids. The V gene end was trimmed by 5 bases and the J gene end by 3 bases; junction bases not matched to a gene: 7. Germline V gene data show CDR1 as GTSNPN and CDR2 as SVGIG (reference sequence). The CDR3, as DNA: TGTGCCTGGGTCCCGGGACAGGGCCCTAATGAAAAACTGTTTTTT. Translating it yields CAWVPGQGPNEKLFF.

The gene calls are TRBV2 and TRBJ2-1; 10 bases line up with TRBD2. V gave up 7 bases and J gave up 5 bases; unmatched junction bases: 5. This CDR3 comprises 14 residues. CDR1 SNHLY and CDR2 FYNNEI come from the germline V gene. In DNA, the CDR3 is TGTGCCAGCAAGAGGACTAGCGGAGACAATGAGCAGTTCTTC. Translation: CASKRTSGDNEQFF. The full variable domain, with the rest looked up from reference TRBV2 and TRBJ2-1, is EPEVTQTPSHQVTQMGQEVILRCVPISNHLYFYWYRQILGQKVEFLVSFYNNEISEKSEIFDDQFSVERPDGSNFTLKIRSTKLEDSAMYFCASKRTSGDNEQFFGPGTRLTVL.

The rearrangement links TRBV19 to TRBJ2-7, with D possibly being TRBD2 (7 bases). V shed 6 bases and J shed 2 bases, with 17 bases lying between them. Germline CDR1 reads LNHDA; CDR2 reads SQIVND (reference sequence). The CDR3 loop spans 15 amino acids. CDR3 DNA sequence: TGTGCCAGTAGGCTCGGGGGAGGGGGAGCCTACGAGCAGTACTTC. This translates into CASRLGGGGAYEQYF.